This paragraph covers one T cell receptor (beta chain) sequence. Its antigen is unknown. This entry is derived from a study of blood T cell dynamics during melanoma immunotherapy. Study observations and caveats: At W3, later disease-control patients showed bifurcated PBMC repertoire changes, unlike progressors.

Time point noted: pre-treatment baseline. DNA loading was fixed at 350 to 450 ng for all bulk PBMC samples. The assay was immunoSEQ multiplex PCR, and TCRdb's table has in-frame clones only and misses some. The sample includes some 9,800 clones, about 86% of them seen just once. This CDR3 has 15 amino acids. Germline V lookup: CDR1 LNHDA, CDR2 SQIVND (reference sequence). The sequence derives from a human donor with melanoma. The sequencing here drew on blood, taken from a patient treated with checkpoint blockade. The V gene is TRBV19, the J gene TRBJ2-5; 7 positions agree with TRBD2. Gene TRBJ2-7 matches the end of the DNA better, so the J call may be wrong. CDR3 residues: CASTPGGPGRFEQYF. The CDR3 DNA reads as TGTGCCAGTACCCCGGGAGGACCTGGACGGTTCGAGCAGTACTTC.